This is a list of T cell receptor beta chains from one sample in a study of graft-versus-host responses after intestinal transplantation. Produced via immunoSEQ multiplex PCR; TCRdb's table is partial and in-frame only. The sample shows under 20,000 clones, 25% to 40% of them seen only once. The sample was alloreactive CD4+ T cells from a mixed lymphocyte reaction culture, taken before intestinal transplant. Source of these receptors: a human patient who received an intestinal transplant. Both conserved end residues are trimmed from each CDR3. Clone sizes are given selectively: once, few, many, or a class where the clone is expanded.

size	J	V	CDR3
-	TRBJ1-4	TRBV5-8	ASSLAGIREKLF
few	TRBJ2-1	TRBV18	ASSPQAGVSYNEQF
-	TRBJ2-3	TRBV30	AWSAKGADTQY
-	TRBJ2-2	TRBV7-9	ASERGLAVNTGELF
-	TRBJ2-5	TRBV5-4	ASSQDSYQETQY
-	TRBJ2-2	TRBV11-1	ASSLGQVRAGELF
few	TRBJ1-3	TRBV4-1	ASSQEFQNTIY
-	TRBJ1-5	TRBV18	ASSPGDGNQPQH
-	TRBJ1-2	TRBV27	ARGQTNYGYT
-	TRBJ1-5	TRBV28	ASSHRAGSQPQH
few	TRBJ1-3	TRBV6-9	ASSSTGSSGNTIY
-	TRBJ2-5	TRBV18	ASSPWGKPEQGTQY
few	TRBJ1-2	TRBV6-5	AINVEATGYGYT
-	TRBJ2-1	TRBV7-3	ASSLRGVSKEQF
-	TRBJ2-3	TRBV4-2	ASSQDLAGGADTQY
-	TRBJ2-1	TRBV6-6	ASSYGAASYNEQF
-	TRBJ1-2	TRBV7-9	ASSLARPRGGYT
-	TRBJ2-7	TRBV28	ASSAGQPAYEQY
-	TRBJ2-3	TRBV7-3	ASSLNGGNWDTQY
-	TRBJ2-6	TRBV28	ASSLNSLVSGANVLT
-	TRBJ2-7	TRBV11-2	ASSLGVGYYEQY
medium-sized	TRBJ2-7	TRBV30	AWSVMRGQFYYEQY
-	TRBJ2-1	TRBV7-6	ASSLAGVLVNEQF
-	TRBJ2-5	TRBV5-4	ASSLGDQGARETQY
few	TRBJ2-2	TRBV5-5	ASSFRLAGRYTGELF
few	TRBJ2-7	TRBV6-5	ASSEMPRSYEQY
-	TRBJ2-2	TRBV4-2	ASSQGRVTGELF
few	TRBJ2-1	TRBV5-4	ATSAGSSYNEQF
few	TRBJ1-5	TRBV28	ASSKGGRNQPQH
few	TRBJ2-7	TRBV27	ASRGQPLVEQY
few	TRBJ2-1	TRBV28	ASSLWARDRAENEQF
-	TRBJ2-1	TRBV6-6	ASSYSINEQF
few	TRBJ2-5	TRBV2	ASNGGGAGETQY
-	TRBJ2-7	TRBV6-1	ASSPTSGGYEQY
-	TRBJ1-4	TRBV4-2	ASSGGQLSDEKLF
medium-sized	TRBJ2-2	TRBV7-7	ASSAGQGAQGELF
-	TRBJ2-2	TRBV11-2	ASSPLRGAGELF
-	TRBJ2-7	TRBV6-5	ASSQAGTYEQY
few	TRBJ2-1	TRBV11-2	ASSFNYNEQF
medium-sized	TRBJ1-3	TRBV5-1	ASSPTGNTIY
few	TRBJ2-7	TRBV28	ASSLSGGGLYEQY
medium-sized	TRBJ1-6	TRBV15	ATSAAPTGQGGSPLH
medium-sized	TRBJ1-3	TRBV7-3	ASSLNRGSGNTIY
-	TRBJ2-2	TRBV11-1	ASSSYRSTGELF
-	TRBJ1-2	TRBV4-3	ASSQDYRGYGYT
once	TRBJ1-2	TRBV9	ASMLLSRKTYGYT
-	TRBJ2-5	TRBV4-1	ASSQRITGVTYQETQY
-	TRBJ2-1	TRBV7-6	ASSLLQGFYNEQF
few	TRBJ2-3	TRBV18	ASSPAGGPADTQY
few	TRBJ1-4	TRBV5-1	ASKEGQLNEKLF
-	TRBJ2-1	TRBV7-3	ASSLRGGSANNEQF
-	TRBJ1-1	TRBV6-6	ASSDLREAF
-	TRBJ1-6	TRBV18	ASSPIASYNSPLH